The T cell receptor (beta chain) under discussion was sequenced for a study of identical twins. Broader study findings: High-abundance cord blood beta clonotypes had fewer insertions; memory repertoires showed none.

The CDR3 is 13 amino acids. The germline V and J ends were trimmed by 3 bases and 6 bases, with 11 bases remaining between them. MiXCR was run by TCRdb on the 5' RACE reads, yielding one entry per CDR3 protein. The profile shows approximately 670,000 distinct CDR3 sequences, 5.5% to 6.5% of them singletons. This clonotype was found many times. Its antigen is unidentified. This TCR came from a man between 18 and 35 years old in good health. The chain links TRBV12-3 or TRBV12-4 to TRBJ1-1; no clear D gene. The sequenced sample consisted of naive T cells sorted from blood. CDR3 sequence reads: CASSFSAAPEAFF. The CDR3 coding sequence is TGTGCCAGCAGTTTCTCGGCAGCACCTGAAGCTTTCTTT.